This T cell receptor (beta chain) is drawn from a study of vaccination effects on CD4 cells after COVID-19. Before sequencing took place, the ViraFEST assay used viral peptide pools to expand antigen-specific CD4+ T cells. It was after approximately 11 days of culture that CD4+ T cells were isolated. Peptides at roughly 10 ug/ml and IL-2 at 9 to 10 IU/ml were added to about 2 million PBMC per well. On days 3 and 7, fresh IL-2 medium replaced half the medium. TCRdb's copy holds only in-frame clones and misses some; the assay was immunoSEQ multiplex PCR. The sample has more than 25,000 clones; roughly two thirds are singletons. About this clone itself: Its antigen is not known.

The CDR3 contains 15 residues. V was shortened by 2 bases and J by 8 bases, with 15 bases between the two germline ends. CDR1 and CDR2 from the germline V gene are MNHEY and SMNVEV (reference sequence). The clonotype was recovered from a human donor who received a COVID-19 vaccine. The chain couples TRBV27 to TRBJ1-4; possibly TRBD1 for D (5 bases). The sequencing used CD4+ T cells from PBMCs cultured with HCoV-229E spike peptides, collected before COVID-19 vaccination. In DNA, the CDR3 is TGTGCCAGCAGTTTAGGCGGGACGGTGTCCGAAAAACTGTTTTTT. As protein: CASSLGGTVSEKLFF. Full variable domain (rest looked up from reference TRBV27 and TRBJ1-4): EAQVTQNPRYLITVTGKKLTVTCSQNMNHEYMSWYRQDPGLGLRQIYYSMNVEVTDKGDVPEGYKVSRKEKRNFPLILESPSPNQTSLYFCASSLGGTVSEKLFFGSGTQLSVL.